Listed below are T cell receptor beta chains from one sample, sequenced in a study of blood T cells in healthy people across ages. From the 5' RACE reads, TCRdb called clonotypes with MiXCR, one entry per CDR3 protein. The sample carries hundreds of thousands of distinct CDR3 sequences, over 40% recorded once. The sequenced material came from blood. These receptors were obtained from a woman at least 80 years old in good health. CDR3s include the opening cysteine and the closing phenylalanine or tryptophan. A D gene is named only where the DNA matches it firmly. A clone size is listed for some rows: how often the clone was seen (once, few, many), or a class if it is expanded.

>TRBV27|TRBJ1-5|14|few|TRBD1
CASGWTGRGQPQHF
TGTGCCAGCGGCTGGACAGGGAGGGGTCAGCCCCAGCATTTT
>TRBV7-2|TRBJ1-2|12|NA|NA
CASRGRSYGYTF
TGTGCCAGCAGGGGGCGGAGCTATGGCTACACCTTC
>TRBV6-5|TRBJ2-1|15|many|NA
CASRFTASSYNEQFF
TGTGCCAGCAGATTTACCGCAAGCTCCTACAATGAGCAGTTCTTC
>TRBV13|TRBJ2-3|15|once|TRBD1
CASTPRGTGEDTQYF
TGTGCCAGCACCCCTCGGGGGACAGGGGAGGATACGCAGTATTTT
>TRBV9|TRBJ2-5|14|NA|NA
CASSVDPGGNEQYF
TGTGCCAGCAGCGTAGATCCTGGGGGAAATGAGCAGTACTTC
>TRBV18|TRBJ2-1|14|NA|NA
CASFPTGPSHEQFF
TGTGCCAGCTTCCCAACAGGGCCTAGCCATGAGCAGTTCTTC
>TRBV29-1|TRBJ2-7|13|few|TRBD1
CSVRTGDNYEQYF
TGCAGCGTTAGGACAGGGGATAACTACGAGCAGTACTTC
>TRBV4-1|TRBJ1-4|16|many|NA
CASSQPKTEKRLKLFF
TGCGCCAGCAGCCAACCCAAGACCGAGAAACGACTAAAACTGTTTTTT
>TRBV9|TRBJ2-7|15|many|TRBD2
CASSPPGLATYEQYF
TGTGCCAGCAGCCCTCCGGGACTAGCGACTTACGAGCAGTACTTC
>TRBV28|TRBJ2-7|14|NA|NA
CASSFPPNSYEQYF
TGTGCCAGCAGTTTTCCCCCCAATAGCTACGAGCAGTACTTC
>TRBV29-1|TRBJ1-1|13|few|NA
CSVDGGPTYKAFF
TGCAGCGTTGATGGGGGACCGACGTATAAAGCTTTCTTT